The T cell receptor beta chain described here comes from a study of T cell clonotyping in hematopoietic cell transplantation. Study outcomes and limitations: Broader posttransplant TCR repertoire diversity was predicted by graft donor and pretransplant recipient Inverse Simpson Index values. After transplant, recipient diversity fell while pathologically expanded clonotypes grew through day 180.

A remark on this clone: Its matching antigen is unknown.

Sequencing used immunoSEQ multiplex PCR; TCRdb keeps in-frame clones, though not all of them. The data contain 15,000 to 20,000 clones, around 85% of them singletons. The V and J ends lost 2 bases and 10 bases, in that order; junction bases with no gene match: 9. From germline, CDR1 is MNHEY and CDR2 SVGAGI. The CDR3 runs to 16 residues. J is TRBJ2-1 and V is TRBV6-5; 12 nucleotides align to TRBD1. The receptor was derived from a man aged 55-75 years in good health. Some clones in this sample may be carry-over from other donors' samples. Input material: peripheral blood mononuclear cells. For the CDR3, the DNA is TGTGCCAGCAGTTACCGACCGGGACAGGGGGCAGAGGAGCAGTTCTTC. It translates to CASSYRPGQGAEEQFF.